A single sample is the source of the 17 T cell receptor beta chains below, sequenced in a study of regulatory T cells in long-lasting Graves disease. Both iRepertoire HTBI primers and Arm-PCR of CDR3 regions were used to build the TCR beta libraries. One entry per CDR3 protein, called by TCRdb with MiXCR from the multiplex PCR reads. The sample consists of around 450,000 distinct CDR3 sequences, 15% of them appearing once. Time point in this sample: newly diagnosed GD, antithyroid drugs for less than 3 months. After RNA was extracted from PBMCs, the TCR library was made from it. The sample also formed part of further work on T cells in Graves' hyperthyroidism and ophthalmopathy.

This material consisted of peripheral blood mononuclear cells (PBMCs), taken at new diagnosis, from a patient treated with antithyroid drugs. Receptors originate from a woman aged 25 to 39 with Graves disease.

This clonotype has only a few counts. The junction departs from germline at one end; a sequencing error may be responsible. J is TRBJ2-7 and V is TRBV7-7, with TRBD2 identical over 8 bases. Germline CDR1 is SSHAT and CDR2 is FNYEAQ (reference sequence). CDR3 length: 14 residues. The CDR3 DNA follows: TGTGCTAGCAGCTTCGGGTCTAGCGGGTACGAGCAGTACTTC. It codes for CASSFGSSGYEQYF.

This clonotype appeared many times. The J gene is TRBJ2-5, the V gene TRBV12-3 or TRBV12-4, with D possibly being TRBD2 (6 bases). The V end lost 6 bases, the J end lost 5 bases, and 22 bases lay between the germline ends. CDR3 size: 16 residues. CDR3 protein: CASSPQSGTLSETQYF. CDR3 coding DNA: TGTGCCAGCAGCCCTCAGTCCGGGACTTTGAGCGAGACCCAGTACTTC.

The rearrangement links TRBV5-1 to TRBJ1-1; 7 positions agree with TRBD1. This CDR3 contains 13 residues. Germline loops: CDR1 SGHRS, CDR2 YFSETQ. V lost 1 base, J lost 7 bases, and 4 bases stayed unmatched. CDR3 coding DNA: TGCGCCAGCAGCTTGACAGGGGATAGTGAAGCTTTCTTT. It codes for CASSLTGDSEAFF.

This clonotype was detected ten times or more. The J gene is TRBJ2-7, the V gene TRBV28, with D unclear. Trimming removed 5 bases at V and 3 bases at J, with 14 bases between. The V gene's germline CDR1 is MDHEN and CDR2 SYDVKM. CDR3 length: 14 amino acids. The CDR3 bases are TGTGCCAGCAGTCCTCCCCCCGGCGGCTACGAGCAGTACTTC. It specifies CASSPPPGGYEQYF.

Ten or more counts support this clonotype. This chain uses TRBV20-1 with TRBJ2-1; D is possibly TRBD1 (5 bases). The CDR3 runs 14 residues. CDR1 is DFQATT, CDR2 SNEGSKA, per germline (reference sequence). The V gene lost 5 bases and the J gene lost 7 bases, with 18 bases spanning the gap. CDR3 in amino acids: CSAEKGAGPNEQFF. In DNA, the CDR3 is TGCAGTGCTGAGAAAGGGGCAGGTCCGAATGAGCAGTTCTTC.

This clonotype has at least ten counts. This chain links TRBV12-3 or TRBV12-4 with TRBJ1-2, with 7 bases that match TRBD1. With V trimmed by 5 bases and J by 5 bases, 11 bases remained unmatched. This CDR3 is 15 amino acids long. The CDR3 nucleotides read TGTGCCAGCAGTCCCTGGCAGGGGGATCGATATGGCTACACCTTC. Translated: CASSPWQGDRYGYTF.

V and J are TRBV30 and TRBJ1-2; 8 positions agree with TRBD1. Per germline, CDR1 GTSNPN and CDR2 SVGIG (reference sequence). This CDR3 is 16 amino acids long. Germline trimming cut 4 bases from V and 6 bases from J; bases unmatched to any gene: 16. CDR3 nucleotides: TGTGCCTGGACCCCTACCAACGACAGGGGCGGCGATGGCTACACCTTC. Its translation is CAWTPTNDRGGDGYTF.

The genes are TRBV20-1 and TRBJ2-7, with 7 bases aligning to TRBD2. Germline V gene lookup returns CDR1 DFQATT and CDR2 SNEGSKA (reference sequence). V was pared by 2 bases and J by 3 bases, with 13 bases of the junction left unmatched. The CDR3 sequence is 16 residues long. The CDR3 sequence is CSARPPGGAGYYEQYF. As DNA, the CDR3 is TGCAGTGCTAGACCCCCCGGGGGAGCGGGATACTACGAGCAGTACTTC.

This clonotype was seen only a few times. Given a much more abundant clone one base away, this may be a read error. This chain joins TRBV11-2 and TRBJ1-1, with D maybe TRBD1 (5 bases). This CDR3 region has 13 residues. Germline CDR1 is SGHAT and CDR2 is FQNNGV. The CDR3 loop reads CASGLLGDTEAFF. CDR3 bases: TGTGCCAGCGGCTTGCTGGGGGACACTGAAGCTTTCTTT.

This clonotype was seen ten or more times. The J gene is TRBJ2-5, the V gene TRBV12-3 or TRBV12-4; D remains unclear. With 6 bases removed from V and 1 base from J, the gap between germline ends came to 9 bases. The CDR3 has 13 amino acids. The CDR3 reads CASSQTRQETQYF. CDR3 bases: TGTGCCAGCAGCCAGACCCGCCAAGAGACCCAGTACTTC.

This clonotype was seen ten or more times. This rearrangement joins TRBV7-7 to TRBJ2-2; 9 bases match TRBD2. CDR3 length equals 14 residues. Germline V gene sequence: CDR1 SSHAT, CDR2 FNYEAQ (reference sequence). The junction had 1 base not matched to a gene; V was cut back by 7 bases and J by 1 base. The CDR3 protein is CASKTSGNTGELFF. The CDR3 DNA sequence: TGTGCCAGCAAGACTAGCGGGAACACCGGGGAGCTGTTTTTT.

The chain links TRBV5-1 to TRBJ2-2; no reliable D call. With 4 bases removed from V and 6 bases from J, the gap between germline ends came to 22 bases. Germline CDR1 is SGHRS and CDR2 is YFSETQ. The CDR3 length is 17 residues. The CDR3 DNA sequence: TGCGCCAGCAGCCTCAGCCCTCGGAGCTCGGTGCCCGGGGAGCTGTTTTTT. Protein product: CASSLSPRSSVPGELFF.

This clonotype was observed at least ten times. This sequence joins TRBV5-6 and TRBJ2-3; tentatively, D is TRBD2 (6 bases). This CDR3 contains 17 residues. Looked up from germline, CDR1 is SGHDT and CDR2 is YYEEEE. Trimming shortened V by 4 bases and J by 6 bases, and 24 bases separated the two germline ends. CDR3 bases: TGTGCCAGCAGCCGAGAGGGAGGATATGGGAGACGGGATACGCAGTATTTT. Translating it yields CASSREGGYGRRDTQYF.

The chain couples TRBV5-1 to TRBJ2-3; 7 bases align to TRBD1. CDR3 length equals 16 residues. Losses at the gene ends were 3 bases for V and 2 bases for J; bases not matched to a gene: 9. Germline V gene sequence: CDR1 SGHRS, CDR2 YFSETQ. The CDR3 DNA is TGCGCCAGCAGCTGGGGGTTGACAGGGACCACAGATACGCAGTATTTT. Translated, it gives CASSWGLTGTTDTQYF.

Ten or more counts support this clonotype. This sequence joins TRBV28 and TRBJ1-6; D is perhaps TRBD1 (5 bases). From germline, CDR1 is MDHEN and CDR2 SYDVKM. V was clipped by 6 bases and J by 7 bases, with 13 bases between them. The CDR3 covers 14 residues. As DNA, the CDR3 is TGTGCCAGCAGGCAGGGTTTTCTGAATTCACCCCTCCACTTT. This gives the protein CASRQGFLNSPLHF.

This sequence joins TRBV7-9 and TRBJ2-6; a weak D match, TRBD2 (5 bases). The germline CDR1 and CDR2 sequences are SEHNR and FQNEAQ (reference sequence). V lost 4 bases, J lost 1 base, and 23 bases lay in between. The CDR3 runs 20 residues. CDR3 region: CASSSLTDRGSLSGANVLTF. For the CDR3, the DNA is TGTGCCAGCAGCTCACTGACCGACCGGGGTTCTCTTTCTGGGGCCAACGTCCTGACTTTC. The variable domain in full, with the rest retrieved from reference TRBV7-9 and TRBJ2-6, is DTGVSQNPRHKITKRGQNVTFRCDPISEHNRLYWYRQTLGQGPEFLTYFQNEAQLEKSRLLSDRFSAERPKGSFSTLEIQRTEQGDSAMYLCASSSLTDRGSLSGANVLTFGAGSRLTVL.

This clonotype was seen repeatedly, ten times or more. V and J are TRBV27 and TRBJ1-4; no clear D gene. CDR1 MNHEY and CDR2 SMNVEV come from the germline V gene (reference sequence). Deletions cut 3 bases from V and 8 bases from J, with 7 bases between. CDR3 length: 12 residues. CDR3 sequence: CASSFLGEKLFF. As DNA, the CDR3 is TGTGCCAGCAGTTTCCTGGGCGAAAAACTGTTTTTT.